This entry describes one T cell receptor beta chain. Antigen unknown. This sample is drawn from a study of tumor-infiltrating lymphocytes in localized non-small cell lung cancer. Turning to the study itself: Several tumor histologies, both smoking statuses, and some post-neoadjuvant chemotherapy samples were included. Each patient gave resected tumor and non-adjacent uninvolved lung tissue. General study findings and limits: Higher tumor T cell infiltration than in uninvolved lung was supported by TCRbeta sequencing.

Generated by immunoSEQ multiplex PCR, the TCRdb table keeps only in-frame clones and is missing some. The repertoire holds some 10,000 clones, with around 77% as singletons. This CDR3 has 14 amino acids. Germline V gene lookup returns CDR1 GTSNPN and CDR2 SVGIG (reference sequence). V was shortened by 2 bases and J by 0 bases, with 8 bases between the two germline ends. V gene TRBV30 combines with J gene TRBJ1-5; D is ambiguous. This receptor was obtained from a human donor with non-small cell lung cancer. Sequenced input: uninvolved lung tissue not adjacent to the tumor. This CDR3 reads CAWSLLDSNQPQHF. CDR3 DNA sequence: TGTGCCTGGAGTCTACTGGATAGCAATCAGCCCCAGCATTTT.